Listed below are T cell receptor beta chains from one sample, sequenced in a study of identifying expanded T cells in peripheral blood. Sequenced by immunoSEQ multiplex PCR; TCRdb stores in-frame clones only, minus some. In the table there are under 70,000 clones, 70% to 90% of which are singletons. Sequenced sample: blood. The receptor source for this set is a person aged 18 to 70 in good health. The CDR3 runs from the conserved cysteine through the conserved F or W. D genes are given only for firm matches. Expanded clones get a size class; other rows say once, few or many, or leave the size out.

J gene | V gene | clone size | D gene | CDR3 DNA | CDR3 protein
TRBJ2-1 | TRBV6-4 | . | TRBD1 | TGTGCCAGCCCGGGGACAGACAGGCCCCCGGGTTTCAATGAGCAGTTCTTC | CASPGTDRPPGFNEQFF
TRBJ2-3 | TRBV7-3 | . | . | TGTGCCAGCAGCTTGAGTCTTTCAGATACGCAGTATTTT | CASSLSLSDTQYF
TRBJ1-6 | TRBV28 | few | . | TGTGCCAGCAGTTTGTGGCCGAGCTCCTATAATTCACCCCTCCACTTT | CASSLWPSSYNSPLHF
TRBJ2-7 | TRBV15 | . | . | TGTGCCACCAGCAGTCCCACAGGGCCCTACGAGCAGTACTTC | CATSSPTGPYEQYF
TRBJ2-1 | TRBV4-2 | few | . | TGTGCCAGCAGCCACGAGCGCTCCTACAATGAGCAGTTCTTC | CASSHERSYNEQFF
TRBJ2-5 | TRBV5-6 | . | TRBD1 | TGTGCCAGCAGCTTCGACTATCTACAGGGGGCCGAGACCCAGTACTTC | CASSFDYLQGAETQYF
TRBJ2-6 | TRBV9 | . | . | TGTGCCAGCAGCGTAGCTCGGGGGTCTGGGGCCAACGTCCTGACTTTC | CASSVARGSGANVLTF
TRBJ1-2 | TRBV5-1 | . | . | TGCGCCAGCTACCCGGGGCCAGGGTCCTATGGCTACACCTTC | CASYPGPGSYGYTF
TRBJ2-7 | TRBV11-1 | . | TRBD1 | TGTGCCAGCAGTTCTACTGGACAGGCTGACGCCTACGAGCAGTACTTC | CASSSTGQADAYEQYF
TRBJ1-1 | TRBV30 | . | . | TGTGCCTGTGGTTTTAGGATGGGGACGATGGACACTGAAGCTTTCTTT | CACGFRMGTMDTEAFF
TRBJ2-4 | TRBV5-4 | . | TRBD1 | TGTGCCTTCAATCTCTGGGGAGACAGGGCCGTCGCCAAAAACATTCAGTACTTC | CAFNLWGDRAVAKNIQYF
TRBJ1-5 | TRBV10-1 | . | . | TGCGCCAGCAGGGACAGAAATCAGCCCCAGCATTTT | CASRDRNQPQHF
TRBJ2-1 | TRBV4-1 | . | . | TGCGCCAGCAGCCAACCCTTTTTAGCGGACTACAATGAGCAGTTCTTC | CASSQPFLADYNEQFF
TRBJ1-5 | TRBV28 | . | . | TGTGCCAGCAGTTTACCCAGGGCATACAATCAGCCCCAGCATTTT | CASSLPRAYNQPQHF
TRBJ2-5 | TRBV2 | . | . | TGTGCCAGCAGTGAAGAGAGGTTTAGGGCAGAGACCCAGTACTTC | CASSEERFRAETQYF
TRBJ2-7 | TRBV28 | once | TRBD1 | TGTGCCAGCAGTTTAGGGACAGGGGGCTACGAGCAGTACTTC | CASSLGTGGYEQYF
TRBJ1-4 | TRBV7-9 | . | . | TGTGCCAGCAGCTTCAGGGGCCGTGAAAAACTGTTTTTT | CASSFRGREKLFF
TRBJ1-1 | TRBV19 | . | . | TGTGCCAGTAGGGTCCCCGGACAGTACACTGAAGCTTTCTTT | CASRVPGQYTEAFF
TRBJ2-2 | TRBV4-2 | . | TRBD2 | TGTGCCAGCAGCCAAGGGGACTACTCCGGGGAGCTGTTTTTT | CASSQGDYSGELFF
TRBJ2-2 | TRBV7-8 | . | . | TGTGCCAGCAGCCCACGGGGACCTAACACCGGGGAGCTGTTTTTT | CASSPRGPNTGELFF
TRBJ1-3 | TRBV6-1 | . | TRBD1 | TGTGCCAGTGAGACAGGGGGCTCTGGAAACACCATATATTTT | CASETGGSGNTIYF
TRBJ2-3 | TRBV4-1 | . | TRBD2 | TGCGCCAGCAGCCAAGCCACCACGAGCGGGGGGCCAGGAGATACGCAGTATTTT | CASSQATTSGGPGDTQYF
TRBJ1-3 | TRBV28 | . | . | TGTGCCAGCACCCAGGAAAGGGCTGGAAACACCATATATTTT | CASTQERAGNTIYF
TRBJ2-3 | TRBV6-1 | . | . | TGTGCCAGCAGCTCGACAGGTTTTTATACAGATACGCAGTATTTT | CASSSTGFYTDTQYF
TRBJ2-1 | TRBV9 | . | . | TGTGCCAGCAGCGTATCCGGGAGTACCTACAATGAGCAGTTCTTC | CASSVSGSTYNEQFF
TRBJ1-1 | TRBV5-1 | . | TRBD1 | TGCGCCAGCAGCGCCCTCACAGGGGGCACTGAAGCTTTCTTT | CASSALTGGTEAFF
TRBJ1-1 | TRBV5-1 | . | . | TGCGCCAGCGCGCCCGAAGGTAACAGTATAGAAGCTTTCTTT | CASAPEGNSIEAFF
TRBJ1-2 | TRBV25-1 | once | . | TGTGCCAGCAGTGAATCGTGGACCAGTGGCTACACCTTC | CASSESWTSGYTF
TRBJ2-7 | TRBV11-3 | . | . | TGTGCCAGCAGCTACCCGGCAGCGAACCCCTACGAGCAGTACTTC | CASSYPAANPYEQYF
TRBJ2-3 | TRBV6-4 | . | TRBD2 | TGTGCCAGCAGTCGGACTAGCGGGAGTTCAGATACGCAGTATTTT | CASSRTSGSSDTQYF
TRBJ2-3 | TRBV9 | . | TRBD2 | TGTGCCAGCAGCGCGGGGACTAGCGGGAGCACAGATACGCAGTATTTT | CASSAGTSGSTDTQYF
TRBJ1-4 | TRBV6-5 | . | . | TGTGCCAGCAGTTACTCGTCGGCTGTCTTTAATGAAAAACTGTTTTTT | CASSYSSAVFNEKLFF
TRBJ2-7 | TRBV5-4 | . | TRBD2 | TGTGCCAGCAGCCCTCGACTAGCCGGTGAGCAGTACTTC | CASSPRLAGEQYF
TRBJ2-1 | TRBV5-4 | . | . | TGTGCCAGCAGCTTCAGGATGGGGTCCGTGAATGAGCAGTTCTTC | CASSFRMGSVNEQFF
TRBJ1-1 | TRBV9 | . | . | TGTGCCAGCAGCGGACGCGGGGGCATAGGGACTGAAGCTTTCTTT | CASSGRGGIGTEAFF
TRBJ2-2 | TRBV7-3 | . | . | TGTGCCAGCAGCTTTAGGGGGACCGGGGAGCTGTTTTTT | CASSFRGTGELFF
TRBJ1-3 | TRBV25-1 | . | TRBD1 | TGTGCCAGCAGTGAAGCAGTAGGCAGGGGGCCTGGAAACACCATATATTTT | CASSEAVGRGPGNTIYF
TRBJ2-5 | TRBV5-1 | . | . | TGCGCCAGCAGCTTGGGAGGGTCGGGGGAGACCCAGTACTTC | CASSLGGSGETQYF
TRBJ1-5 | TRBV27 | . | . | TGTGCCAGCAGCCCCACCACCCAACTAAGGACGCACCAGCATTTT | CASSPTTQLRTHQHF
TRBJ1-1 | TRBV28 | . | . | TGTGCCAGCAGTGGCCCCCGGTTGAACACTGAAGCTTTCTTT | CASSGPRLNTEAFF
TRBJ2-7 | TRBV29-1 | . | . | TGCAGCGTTGAAGATGGTAGTTCCTACGAGCAGTACTTC | CSVEDGSSYEQYF
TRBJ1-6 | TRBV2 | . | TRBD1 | TGTGCCAGCAGTTCGACAGGGGGCGCCTATAATTCACCCCTCCACTTT | CASSSTGGAYNSPLHF
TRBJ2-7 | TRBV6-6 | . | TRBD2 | TGTGCCAGCAGACTAGCGGGGGGTGAGCAGTACTTC | CASRLAGGEQYF